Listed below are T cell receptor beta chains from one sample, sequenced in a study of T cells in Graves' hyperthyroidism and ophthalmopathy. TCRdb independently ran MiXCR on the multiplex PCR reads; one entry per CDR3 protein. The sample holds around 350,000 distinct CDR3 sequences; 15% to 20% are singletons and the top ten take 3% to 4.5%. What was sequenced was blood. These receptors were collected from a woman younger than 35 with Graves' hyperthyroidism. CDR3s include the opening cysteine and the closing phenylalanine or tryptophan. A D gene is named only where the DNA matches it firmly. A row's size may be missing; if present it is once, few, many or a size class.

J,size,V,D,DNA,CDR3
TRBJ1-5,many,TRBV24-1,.,TGTGCCACCAGTGACCGGACCGAGGCCAATCAGCCCCAGCATTTT,CATSDRTEANQPQHF
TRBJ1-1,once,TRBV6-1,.,TGTGCCAGCAAAGTGCCCCTTGGGGCTGAAGCTTTCTTT,CASKVPLGAEAFF
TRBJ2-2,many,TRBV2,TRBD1,TGTGCCAGCAGCCCCCTACAGGGGGCGGGCACCGGGGAGCTGTTTTTT,CASSPLQGAGTGELFF
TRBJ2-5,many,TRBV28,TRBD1,TGTGCCAGCAGTTCACGGGGACAGGGGGCAATTCAAGAGACCCAGTACTTC,CASSSRGQGAIQETQYF
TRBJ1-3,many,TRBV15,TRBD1,TGTGCCACCAGCAACCCCGCCGGGACAGAGGGGCCCTGGGGCTCTGGAAACACCATATATTTT,CATSNPAGTEGPWGSGNTIYF
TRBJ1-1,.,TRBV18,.,TGTGCCAGCTCATCAACAATGAACACTGAAGCTTTCTTT,CASSSTMNTEAFF
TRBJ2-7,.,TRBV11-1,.,TGTGCCAGCAGCTTAGCGCTCGGCAGCTCCTACGAGCAGTACTTC,CASSLALGSSYEQYF
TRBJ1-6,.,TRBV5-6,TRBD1,TGTGCCAGCAGCCTCGACAGGGGAAGGGCCATTTCACCCCTCCACTTT,CASSLDRGRAISPLHF
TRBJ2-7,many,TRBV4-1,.,TGCGCCAGCAGCCAAGAGGGGCGGGACCCCTCCTACGAGCAGTACTTC,CASSQEGRDPSYEQYF
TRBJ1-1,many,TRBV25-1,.,TGTGCCAGCAGTGAATACCTGGGGGCCAGCCACACTGAAGCTTTCTTT,CASSEYLGASHTEAFF
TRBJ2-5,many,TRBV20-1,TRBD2,TGCAGTGCGTCGAGCGGGGGGAGAGAGACCCAGTACTTC,CSASSGGRETQYF
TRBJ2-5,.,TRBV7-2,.,TGTGCCAGCAGCTTAGATCGTTGGACCCAAGAGACCCAGTACTTC,CASSLDRWTQETQYF
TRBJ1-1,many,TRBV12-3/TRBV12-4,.,TGTGCCAGCAGTTCAGGGAACACTGAAGCTTTCTTT,CASSSGNTEAFF
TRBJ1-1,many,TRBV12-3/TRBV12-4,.,TGTGCCAGCAGTTTTCATCCCGGTGAAGCTTTCTTT,CASSFHPGEAFF
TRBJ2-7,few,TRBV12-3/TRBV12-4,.,TGTGCCAGCAGCCGTCAGGGGGACTTATACGAGCAGTACTTC,CASSRQGDLYEQYF
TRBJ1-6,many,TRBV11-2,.,TGTGCCAGCAGCTTGAGGGTGGGAAATTCACCCCTCCACTTT,CASSLRVGNSPLHF
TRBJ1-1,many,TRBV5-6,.,TGTGCCAGCAGCCTACTGGAGGGCGTCACTGAAGCTTTCTTT,CASSLLEGVTEAFF
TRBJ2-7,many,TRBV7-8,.,TGTGCCAGCAGCTTAGCGCGGGCAGTAGCTTCCTACGAGCAGTACTTC,CASSLARAVASYEQYF
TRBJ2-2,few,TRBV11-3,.,TGTGCCAGCAGCCCACGGGCGATAGCCGGGGAGCTGTTTTTT,CASSPRAIAGELFF
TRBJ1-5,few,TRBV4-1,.,TGCGCCAGCAGCCAAGATTGGCAGAATCAGCCCCAGCATTTT,CASSQDWQNQPQHF
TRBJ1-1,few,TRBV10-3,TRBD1,TGTGCCATTAGACCGGGACAGGGGATCCCTGAAGCTTTCTTT,CAIRPGQGIPEAFF
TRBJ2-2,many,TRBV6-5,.,TGTGCCAGCAGTTACGGGGGGAACACCGGGGAGCTGTTTTTT,CASSYGGNTGELFF
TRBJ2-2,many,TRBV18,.,TGTGCCAGCTCACCAAGGACGGCGAACACCGGGGAGCTGTTTTTT,CASSPRTANTGELFF
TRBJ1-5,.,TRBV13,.,TGTGCCAGCAGCTTAGGGGACGAACAGCCCCAGCATTTT,CASSLGDEQPQHF
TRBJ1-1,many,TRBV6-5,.,TGTGCCAGCAGTTACTCGGGAGGGGTCGGGACTGAAGCTTTCTTT,CASSYSGGVGTEAFF
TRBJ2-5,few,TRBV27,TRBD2,TGTGCCAGCAGCCCCGCGGGTAGCGGGGGGGAGACCCAGTACTTC,CASSPAGSGGETQYF
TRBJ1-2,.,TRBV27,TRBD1,TGTGCCAGCAGGCGACAGGGGACGAGCTATGGCTACACCTTC,CASRRQGTSYGYTF
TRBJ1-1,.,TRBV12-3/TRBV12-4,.,TGTGCCAGCAGTGAAGAAATGCTCATGAACACTGAAGCTTTCTTT,CASSEEMLMNTEAFF
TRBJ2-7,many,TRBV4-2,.,TGTGCCAGCAGCCAAGAAACGGACGGTTCCTACGAGCAGTACTTC,CASSQETDGSYEQYF
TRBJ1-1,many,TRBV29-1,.,TGCAGCGCCGGATTTGGTTGGGCGGGGACTGAAGCTTTCTTT,CSAGFGWAGTEAFF
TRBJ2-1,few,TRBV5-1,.,TGCGCCAGCAGCTTAAGCGACAGGTCTGCGAATGAGCAGTTCTTC,CASSLSDRSANEQFF
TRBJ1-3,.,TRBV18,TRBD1,TGTGCCAGCTCACCAAACAGGGGGCCTGGAAACACCATATATTTT,CASSPNRGPGNTIYF
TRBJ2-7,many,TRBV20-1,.,TGCAGTGCTAGACTCGCGGAGCAGTACTTC,CSARLAEQYF
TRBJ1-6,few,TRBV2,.,TGTGCCAGCAGCGGGGGCGAAAGTTCACCCCTCCACTTT,CASSGGESSPLHF
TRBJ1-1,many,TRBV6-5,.,TGTGCCAGCAGTTACTCGAGTCGTGGCACTGAAGCTTTCTTT,CASSYSSRGTEAFF
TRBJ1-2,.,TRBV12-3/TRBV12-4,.,TGTGCCAGCAGCCCTTTCCGACAGCTTTATGGCTACACCTTC,CASSPFRQLYGYTF
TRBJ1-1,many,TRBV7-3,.,TGTGCCAGCAGCGCCACGACAGGGAACACTGAAGCTTTCTTT,CASSATTGNTEAFF
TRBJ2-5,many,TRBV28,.,TGTGCCAGCAGTTTAGAGGTCGCAGAGACCCAGTACTTC,CASSLEVAETQYF
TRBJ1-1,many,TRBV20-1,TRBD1,TGCAGAGGAGAAACGGGACAGGTGAACACTGAAGCTTTCTTT,CRGETGQVNTEAFF
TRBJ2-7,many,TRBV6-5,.,TGTGCCAGCAGTCACGGGGACCGCAACTACGAGCAGTACTTC,CASSHGDRNYEQYF
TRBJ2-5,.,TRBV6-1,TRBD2,TGTGCCAGCTCAGGACTAGCGGATTATCAAGAGACCCAGTACTTC,CASSGLADYQETQYF
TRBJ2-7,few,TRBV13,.,TGTGCCAGCAGCCCTCGGTTTGGCTCCTACGAGCAGTACTTC,CASSPRFGSYEQYF
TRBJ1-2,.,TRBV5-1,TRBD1,TGCGCCAGCAGCCCACCCCCAGGGGGCGATTTTAACTATGGCTACACCTTC,CASSPPPGGDFNYGYTF
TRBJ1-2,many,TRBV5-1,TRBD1,TGCGCCAGCAGCTTGGATGCAGATTACTTTGACAGGGCTAACTATGGCTACACCTTC,CASSLDADYFDRANYGYTF
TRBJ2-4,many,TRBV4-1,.,TGCGCCAGCAGCCAAACCGCGAGGGGGGAGTCGAACATTCAGTACTTC,CASSQTARGESNIQYF
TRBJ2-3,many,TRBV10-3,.,TGTGCCATCAGTGATAAAGGAGACACAGATACGCAGTATTTT,CAISDKGDTDTQYF
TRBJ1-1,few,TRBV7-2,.,TGTGCCAGCAGAGAAGGTGGGGGGGGTGAAGCTTTCTTT,CASREGGGGEAFF
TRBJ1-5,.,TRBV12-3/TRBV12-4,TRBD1,TGTGCCAGCAGTCCCCCAGGGGGGGGGCATGGCAATCAGCCCCAGCATTTT,CASSPPGGGHGNQPQHF
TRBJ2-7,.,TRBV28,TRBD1,TGTGCCAGCAGTCGGGACAGGGGTTGGTCCGAGCAGTACTTC,CASSRDRGWSEQYF
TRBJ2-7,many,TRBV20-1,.,TGCAGTGCTAGAGTTCTGGGGGCGTTCTACGAGCAGTACTTC,CSARVLGAFYEQYF
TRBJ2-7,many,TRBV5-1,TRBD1,TGCGCCAGCAGCCACGGACAGGGGAGACACGAGCAGTACTTC,CASSHGQGRHEQYF
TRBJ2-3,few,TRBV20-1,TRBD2,TGCAGTGCTAGGAAGGCGGGGGTAGATACGCAGTATTTT,CSARKAGVDTQYF
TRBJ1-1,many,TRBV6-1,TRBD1,TGTGCCAGCAGCTGGGACAGAGTCCTTGGGAACACTGAAGCTTTCTTT,CASSWDRVLGNTEAFF
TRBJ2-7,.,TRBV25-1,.,TGTGCCAGCAGTGAATTCATAGGGGATTCCTACGAGCAGTACTTC,CASSEFIGDSYEQYF
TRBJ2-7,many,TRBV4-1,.,TGCGCCAGCAGCCAAGGGACCCTTAGTTACGAGCAGTACTTC,CASSQGTLSYEQYF
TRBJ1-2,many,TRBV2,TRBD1,TGTGCCAGCAGAACAGGGGGCATAAATGGCTACACCTTC,CASRTGGINGYTF
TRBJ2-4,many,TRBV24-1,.,TGTGCCACCAGTCAGGACGGGAACATTCAGTACTTC,CATSQDGNIQYF
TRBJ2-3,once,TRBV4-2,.,TGTGCCAGCAGCCAAGATTCTGGGTCTATCACAGATACGCAGTATTTT,CASSQDSGSITDTQYF
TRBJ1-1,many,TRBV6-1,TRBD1,TGTGCCAGCGGGAAGACAGGGTCTTGGACTGAAGCTTTCTTT,CASGKTGSWTEAFF